The TCR beta chain described here comes from a study of neurological immune-mediated disorders. On this clonotype: A single base separates this from a much larger clone, so it may be a read error.

Trimming stripped 3 bases from V and 3 bases from J, with 15 bases between. The CDR3 contains 14 residues. From germline, CDR1 is SQVTM and CDR2 ANQGSEA. TCRdb reanalysed the 5' RACE reads using MiXCR and keeps one entry per CDR3 protein. The table includes approximately 60,000 distinct CDR3 sequences, 4% to 5.5% detected once. The specimen sequenced was PBMCs. This chain uses TRBV29-1 with TRBJ2-7; TRBD1 might be the D (5 bases). The sequence derives from a man aged 45-65 years with multiple sclerosis. The CDR3 reads CSVDDRRQGYEQYF. The CDR3, as DNA: TGCAGCGTTGATGATCGGCGGCAGGGCTACGAGCAGTACTTC.